Below, 22 T cell receptor beta chains from the same sample are listed, as sequenced in a study of cytomegalovirus exposure and HLA in healthy donors. The PCR was carried out with 60 Vbeta primers and 13 Jbeta primers. Measured with immunoSEQ multiplex PCR; TCRdb has only the in-frame clones, and not every one. Here the sample spans some 70,000 clones, roughly four fifths being singletons. Sequencing was performed on PBMCs. These receptors originate from a man in his late teens or twenties in good health and CMV-seronegative.

This clone was detected only once. The chain couples TRBV28 to TRBJ2-3; 11 bases are shared with TRBD1. Germline trimming cut 6 bases from V and 4 bases from J; bases unmatched to any gene: 6. This CDR3 region has 15 residues. Germline V gene lookup returns CDR1 MDHEN and CDR2 SYDVKM. CDR3 loop: CASRYPGQGADTQYF. The CDR3 nucleotides read TGTGCCAGCAGATATCCGGGACAGGGGGCAGATACGCAGTATTTT.

This clone occurred a few times. The J gene is TRBJ1-1, the V gene TRBV5-1; D possibly corresponds to TRBD1 (5 bases). V was pared by 0 bases and J by 4 bases, with 13 bases between. The V gene's germline CDR1 is SGHRS and CDR2 YFSETQ. The CDR3 length is 15 residues. The CDR3 spells CASSLETGDGTEAFF. The CDR3 region has the DNA TGCGCCAGCAGCTTGGAAACGGGGGATGGCACTGAAGCTTTCTTT.

The chain recombines TRBV28 with TRBJ2-3; possibly TRBD1 for D (6 bases). V shed 4 bases and J shed 5 bases, with 10 bases lying between them. The CDR3 contains 13 residues. Germline CDR1 and CDR2: MDHEN and SYDVKM. The CDR3 here is CASSSQGQDTQYF. The CDR3 DNA reads as TGTGCCAGCAGTTCCCAGGGACAAGATACGCAGTATTTT.

This chain uses TRBV7-2 with TRBJ2-7; 10 nucleotides match TRBD2. J lost 5 bases, V lost 3 bases, and 7 bases had no gene match. In germline, CDR1 is SGHTA, CDR2 FQGNSA. The CDR3 covers 15 residues. The CDR3 loop reads CASSLISGGADEQYF. The CDR3 nucleotides are TGTGCCAGCAGCTTGATAAGCGGGGGGGCCGACGAGCAGTACTTC.

The rearrangement links TRBV28 to TRBJ1-5, with TRBD1 matching 10 bases. The CDR3 contains 16 residues. V lost 6 bases, J lost 4 bases, and 9 bases stayed unmatched. Germline V gene lookup returns CDR1 MDHEN and CDR2 SYDVKM. The CDR3 nucleotides read TGTGCCAGCAGGGCGCGGTGGGACAGGGGAAATCAGCCCCAGCATTTT. This codes for CASRARWDRGNQPQHF.

Concerning this clone itself: This same CDR3 is encoded by further DNA sequences in the sample. The rearrangement links TRBV7-9 to TRBJ2-7; D not certain. V was cut by 5 bases and J by 3 bases, with 11 bases left in between. CDR3 size: 13 residues. Germline-derived CDR1 and CDR2 are SEHNR and FQNEAQ (reference sequence). The CDR3 region is CASSPPGSYEQYF. The DNA of the CDR3 is TGTGCCAGCAGCCCTCCAGGTAGCTACGAGCAGTACTTC.

CDR3 in DNA: TGTGCCAGCAGCCGGGGACAGGGTAGTCAGCCCCAGCATTTT. It translates to CASSRGQGSQPQHF. J is TRBJ1-5 and V is TRBV7-2; the match to TRBD1 covers 9 bases. Trimming removed 5 bases from V and 6 bases from J; junction bases left unmatched: 5. From germline, CDR1 is SGHTA and CDR2 FQGNSA. This CDR3 comprises 14 residues.

The chain is built from TRBV4-2 and TRBJ2-1; 7 positions match TRBD2. This CDR3 is built from 16 residues. V lost 0 bases to trimming and J lost 1 base; unmatched junction nucleotides: 3. The V gene's germline CDR1 is LGHNA and CDR2 YNFKEQ. The DNA of the CDR3 is TGTGCCAGCAGCCAAGAGGCGGGGGTTTCCTACAATGAGCAGTTCTTC. It specifies CASSQEAGVSYNEQFF.

This chain connects TRBV19 to TRBJ1-2, with D possibly matching TRBD1 (5 bases). V was trimmed by 5 bases and J by 7 bases, leaving 14 bases between them. From germline, CDR1 is LNHDA and CDR2 SQIVND (reference sequence). The CDR3 has 13 residues. CDR3 in amino acids: CASSPDQGSGYTF. The CDR3 DNA follows: TGTGCCAGTAGTCCCGATCAGGGTTCTGGCTACACCTTC.

The rearrangement uses TRBV4-3 and TRBJ2-3, with 7 bases fitting TRBD2. Trimming removed 7 bases from V and 2 bases from J; junction bases left unmatched: 9. This CDR3 has 15 amino acids. Germline V gene data show CDR1 as LGHNA and CDR2 as YSLEER. The DNA for the CDR3 is TGCGCCAGCACCCCTTCGGGGGGATACACAGATACGCAGTATTTT. Protein: CASTPSGGYTDTQYF.

The V and J genes are TRBV4-3 and TRBJ2-2; D possibly corresponds to TRBD1 (5 bases). Trimming stripped 1 base from V and 4 bases from J, with 7 bases between. The CDR3 runs 14 residues. Germline V lookup: CDR1 LGHNA, CDR2 YSLEER. Here the CDR3 reads CASSQAQATGELFF. In DNA, the CDR3 is TGCGCCAGCAGCCAAGCACAGGCCACCGGGGAGCTGTTTTTT.

V and J are TRBV29-1 and TRBJ2-5, with D possibly TRBD2 on 5 matching bases. The assigned J gene may be wrong: the sequence end matches TRBJ2-7 better. Germline CDR1 SQVTM, CDR2 ANQGSEA. The CDR3 contains 12 residues. CDR3 DNA sequence: TGCAGCGTTGAAGGGACTTCCTACGAGCAGTACTTC. Amino acid sequence: CSVEGTSYEQYF.

The V call is TRBV29-1, the J call TRBJ2-1; 12 bases match TRBD2. Germline CDR1 reads SQVTM; CDR2 reads ANQGSEA. J gave up 0 bases and V 1 base, and 4 bases lay outside the gene matches. The CDR3 consists of 17 residues. CDR3 sequence (DNA): TGCAGCGTTGAAGGGCTAGCGGGAGGGTCCTCCTACAATGAGCAGTTCTTC. Translated: CSVEGLAGGSSYNEQFF.

This sequence joins TRBV28 and TRBJ2-7, with D tentatively TRBD2 (5 bases). Trimming cost V 6 bases and J 5 bases, with 14 bases left between them. This CDR3 contains 13 residues. Germline CDR1 reads MDHEN; CDR2 reads SYDVKM. CDR3 amino acids: CASSREGRHEQYF. The CDR3 DNA follows: TGTGCCAGCAGCCGCGAGGGCAGGCACGAGCAGTACTTC.

This clone was observed a few times. The rearrangement uses TRBV6-5 and TRBJ1-2; possibly TRBD1 for D (5 bases). The CDR3 is made up of 14 amino acids. V lost 5 bases and J 7 bases, leaving 17 bases between the germline ends. From germline, CDR1 is MNHEY and CDR2 SVGAGI. The CDR3 reads CASSTMGRTVGYTF. The CDR3 bases are TGTGCCAGCAGTACGATGGGGCGGACGGTTGGCTACACCTTC.

The chain carries TRBV5-4 and TRBJ2-7, with TRBD2 matching 10 bases. The CDR3 is made up of 15 amino acids. From germline, CDR1 is SGHNT and CDR2 YYREEE (reference sequence). With 5 bases clipped from V and 2 bases from J, the junction kept 7 bases outside the gene matches. The CDR3 nucleotides are TGTGCCAGCAGTAAGAGCGGGAGGGCCACCTACGAGCAGTACTTC. Translation gives CASSKSGRATYEQYF.

This clone has just a few counts. V usage is TRBV10-2 and J usage is TRBJ2-3; D unclear. Germline V lookup: CDR1 WSHSY, CDR2 SAAADI. Trimming stripped 6 bases from V and 2 bases from J, with 3 bases between. CDR3 length: 11 amino acids. The CDR3 sequence is CASSITDTQYF. DNA of the CDR3: TGCGCCAGCAGCATCACAGATACGCAGTATTTT.

V is TRBV21-1 and J is TRBJ1-2; the table's D call, TRBD1, was not checked against the DNA. TRBV21-1 is labeled a pseudogene. The CDR3 loop spans 14 amino acids. The CDR3 is CASSKLPQDYGYTF. DNA for the CDR3: TGTGCCAGCAGCAAACTACCACAGGACTATGGCTACACCTTC.

This sequence joins TRBV6-5 and TRBJ2-7; 7 bases are shared with TRBD1. The germline V gene has CDR1 MNHEY and CDR2 SVGAGI. V was pared by 5 bases and J by 5 bases, with 9 bases of the junction left unmatched. This CDR3 contains 14 residues. The CDR3 nucleotides read TGTGCCAGCAGTGAAGTTTCAGGGGGAAACGAGCAGTACTTC. Protein: CASSEVSGGNEQYF.

This clone was seen a few times. V and J are TRBV9 and TRBJ2-2, with D maybe TRBD1 (5 bases). The germline V gene has CDR1 SGDLS and CDR2 YYNGEE. The length of the CDR3 is 15 residues. The germline V and J ends were trimmed by 0 bases and 6 bases, with 12 bases remaining between them. CDR3 bases: TGTGCCAGCAGCGTAGGGGGCCATTTCGCCGGGGAGCTGTTTTTT. It is translated as CASSVGGHFAGELFF.

The V and J genes are TRBV19 and TRBJ2-5; 7 positions agree with TRBD1. This CDR3 spans 17 amino acids. V trimming: 3 bases; J trimming: 5 bases; junction bases outside the gene matches: 15. Germline V gene data show CDR1 as LNHDA and CDR2 as SQIVND (reference sequence). CDR3 in amino acids: CASSIPGTADDLETQYF. The DNA of the CDR3 is TGTGCCAGTAGTATCCCAGGGACAGCCGACGACCTCGAGACCCAGTACTTC.

The chain combines TRBV2 with TRBJ1-2; TRBD1 is a possible D gene (6 bases). With 7 bases removed from V and 8 bases from J, the gap between germline ends came to 20 bases. Per germline, CDR1 SNHLY and CDR2 FYNNEI. The CDR3 sequence is 14 residues long. The CDR3 region is CASISPRGQRGYTF. CDR3 bases: TGTGCCAGCATCTCCCCGAGGGGACAAAGAGGCTACACCTTC.